Each of the 14 T cell receptor beta chains below was sequenced from the same sample in a study of T cell responses to AZD1222 COVID-19 vaccine. Some clones are missing from TCRdb's copy, which holds only in-frame ones; the method was immunoSEQ multiplex PCR. This sample's table has about 140,000 clones. Sequenced input: peripheral blood. Receptors originate from an adult in good health.

The chain links TRBV18 to TRBJ1-1; 8 bases map to TRBD1. V dropped 3 bases and J dropped 4; count of bases not matched to a gene: 10. The CDR3 extends over 16 amino acids. The germline V gene has CDR1 KGHSH and CDR2 LQKENI. In DNA, the CDR3 is TGTGCCAGCTCACCCCAAGGACAGGGCCAGGGCACTGAAGCTTTCTTT. The encoded protein is CASSPQGQGQGTEAFF. Together with reference TRBV18 and TRBJ1-1, the CDR3 gives the full variable domain: NAGVMQNPRHLVRRRGQEARLRCSPMKGHSHVYWYRQLPEEGLKFMVYLQKENIIDESGMPKERFSAEFPKEGPSILRIQQVVRGDSAAYFCASSPQGQGQGTEAFFGQGTRLTVV.

The chain employs TRBV30 and TRBJ1-2; D perhaps matches TRBD1 (5 bases). Per the germline V gene, CDR1 is GTSNPN and CDR2 is SVGIG (reference sequence). Trimming cost V 2 bases and J 2 bases, with 12 bases left between them. The CDR3 totals 14 residues. The CDR3 region has the DNA TGTGCCTGGAGTAGGGGACCGCTAAACTATGGCTACACCTTC. This sequence encodes CAWSRGPLNYGYTF.

The rearrangement uses TRBV7-6 and TRBJ2-2, with a possible D match to TRBD1 (5 bases). This CDR3 contains 17 residues. Looked up from germline, CDR1 is SGHVS and CDR2 is FNYEAQ. Trimming removed 1 base from V and 3 bases from J, with 15 bases in between. The CDR3 loop reads CASSLGAGSYYTGELFF. Written as DNA, the CDR3 is TGTGCCAGCAGCTTAGGGGCAGGGTCGTATTACACCGGGGAGCTGTTTTTT.

This chain uses TRBV5-6 with TRBJ1-1; 8 nucleotides agree with TRBD1. Trimming cost V 3 bases and J 1 base; bases outside gene matches: 5. Per germline, CDR1 SGHDT and CDR2 YYEEEE. The CDR3 runs 15 residues. CDR3 protein: CASSWGQDKNTEAFF. CDR3 bases: TGTGCCAGCAGCTGGGGACAGGACAAGAACACTGAAGCTTTCTTT.

A word on this clone: Its ends do not fully match the called genes, so a read error is possible. The J gene is TRBJ1-6, the V gene TRBV7-2, with TRBD1 as a possible D gene (6 bases). Looked up from germline, CDR1 is SGHTA and CDR2 is FQGNSA. The CDR3 runs 17 residues. The CDR3 loop reads CATGTLVRQAYNSPLHF. CDR3 sequence (DNA): TGTGCCACCGGAACGCTAGTAAGACAGGCCTACAATTCACCCCTCCACTTT. Together with reference TRBV7-2 and TRBJ1-6, the CDR3 gives the full variable domain: GAGVSQSPSNKVTEKGKDVELRCDPISGHTALYWYRQSLGQGLEFLIYFQGNSAPDKSGLPSDRFSAERTGGSVSTLTIQRTQQEDSAVYLCATGTLVRQAYNSPLHFGNGTRLTVT.

The rearrangement joins TRBV28 to TRBJ2-7, with D unclear. The CDR3 runs 12 residues. V was pared by 8 bases and J by 6 bases, with 14 bases between. Germline V gene data show CDR1 as MDHEN and CDR2 as SYDVKM. The CDR3 is CASLDPPGEQYF. The CDR3 DNA reads as TGTGCCAGCCTTGACCCCCCGGGCGAGCAGTACTTC.

The chain combines TRBV5-5 with TRBJ1-1; TRBD1 matches 7 bases. The V and J ends lost 1 base and 8 bases, in that order; junction bases with no gene match: 2. Per germline, CDR1 SGHKS and CDR2 YYEKEE (reference sequence). The CDR3 covers 12 residues. Here the CDR3 reads CASSLRGREAFF. The CDR3 coding sequence is TGTGCCAGCAGCTTGAGGGGGCGGGAAGCTTTCTTT.

This chain joins TRBV6-5 and TRBJ1-2; no clear D gene. This CDR3 contains 14 residues. The V and J ends lost 0 bases and 2 bases respectively, with 7 bases between them. Germline values: CDR1 MNHEY, CDR2 SVGAGI. The CDR3 DNA sequence: TGTGCCAGCAGTTACTCCGGGCGAAACTATGGCTACACCTTC. It encodes CASSYSGRNYGYTF.

The V call is TRBV6-5, the J call TRBJ1-5; the match to TRBD1 covers 8 bases. Trimming removed 5 bases from V and 5 bases from J; junction bases left unmatched: 2. CDR1 and CDR2 (germline): MNHEY, SVGAGI. The CDR3 covers 13 residues. CDR3: CASSTTGDQPQHF. The CDR3 coding sequence is TGTGCCAGCAGTACGACAGGGGATCAGCCCCAGCATTTT.

The gene calls are TRBV19 and TRBJ1-4; no clear D. The CDR3 extends over 13 amino acids. The ends were cut back, 10 bases at V and 7 bases at J, with 16 bases in the middle. CDR1 is LNHDA and CDR2 is SQIVND in the germline V gene (reference sequence). The chain's CDR3 is CATRAPGGEKLFF. The CDR3 coding sequence is TGTGCCACCCGGGCTCCCGGCGGTGAAAAACTGTTTTTT.

The gene calls are TRBV19 and TRBJ2-1; 10 bases are shared with TRBD2. With V trimmed by 7 bases and J by 7 bases, 10 bases remained unmatched. This CDR3 region has 15 residues. CDR1 is LNHDA and CDR2 is SQIVND in the germline V gene (reference sequence). The CDR3 loop reads CASNSAGGLFNEQFF. The DNA of the CDR3 is TGTGCCAGTAATTCAGCGGGGGGGCTCTTTAATGAGCAGTTCTTC.

The genes are TRBV27 and TRBJ2-2, with D possibly called TRBD1 or TRBD2 (5 bases each). With 0 bases removed from V and 2 bases from J, the gap between germline ends came to 13 bases. The CDR3 covers 17 residues. Germline V CDR1 and CDR2: MNHEY, SMNVEV (reference sequence). The CDR3: CASSLSKGRPNTGELFF. CDR3 DNA sequence: TGTGCCAGCAGTTTATCGAAGGGACGACCCAACACCGGGGAGCTGTTTTTT.

The chain carries TRBV5-1 and TRBJ2-2; D is ambiguous. The CDR3 length is 13 residues. Germline V gene lookup returns CDR1 SGHRS and CDR2 YFSETQ. With 4 bases removed from V and 1 base from J, the gap between germline ends came to 5 bases. The CDR3 region has the DNA TGCGCCAGCAGCATCTGGAACACCGGGGAGCTGTTTTTT. Protein product: CASSIWNTGELFF.

The chain combines TRBV7-9 with TRBJ1-1; the D gene is possibly TRBD1 (5 bases). The CDR3 covers 14 residues. CDR1 and CDR2 (germline): SEHNR, FQNEAQ (reference sequence). Between the trimmed V and J ends, which lost 2 bases and 7 bases, there was a span of 14 bases. This CDR3 is CASSLISLGGEAFF. CDR3 bases: TGTGCCAGCAGCTTAATTAGCTTGGGGGGTGAAGCTTTCTTT.